This TCR beta chain was sequenced in a study of shared clonotypes between healthy human individuals (dated by TCRdb to 2019 to 2021). Regarding the research as a whole: Three men and a couple of women, aged 18 to 49 years, made up the cohort. The study deeply sequenced blood TCR repertoires of five healthy adults to estimate repertoire size and the extent of clonotype sharing between individuals. To increase sequencing depth and limit assay-specific biases, different laboratories used diverse techniques to prepare libraries and sequence TCR repertoires. Per donor, leukapheresis produced somewhere between about 0.94 and 10 billion PBMCs. Here is what the overall study found, with its caveats: Based on pairwise subsampling, the degree of clonotype sharing among donors was expected to be affected by sequencing depth. Sampling was restricted to blood, and TCR repertoires in tissues likely differ from the TCR repertoires found in blood. The small number of donors limited the genetic and exposure-history diversity represented.

The donors were healthy, HIV-negative adults who had no recently reported acute infections or vaccinations. Every donor was a Caucasian adult residing in Nashville, Tennessee, USA. For unsorted samples, tens of millions of PBMCs were counted and genomic DNA was extracted with the QIAamp DNA Blood Mini kit. Blood was collected by leukapheresis, and PBMCs were isolated by Ficoll-Histopaque density gradient centrifugation and then cryopreserved in liquid nitrogen vapor phase. Of note for this clone: No cognate antigen has been identified for it. Base qualities are not at hand, and no much larger clone is one base apart.

Using the deep immunoSEQ assay, TCR CDR3 regions were amplified from genomic DNA by multiplex PCR. Extracted genomic DNA from each cell subset was spread evenly across all wells of several immunoSEQ 96-well plates, with each plate serving as a replicate. For unsorted PBMC, approximately 300 ng of genomic DNA, equivalent to about 30,000 T cell genomes, went into each replicate PCR. Ten immunoSEQ deep assay plates were used to sequence unsorted PBMC genomic DNA. The purified libraries were quantified using a Qubit 3.0 fluorometer, sized with a Bioanalyzer 2100, and then quantified again using the KAPA Library Quantification kit. Each immunoSEQ 96-well plate was sequenced on its own single-read 150-cycle Illumina NextSeq 550 flow cell. The published analysis was carried out like this. Because the immunoSEQ output held only junctional sequences and lacked quality scores, the filtering could not match the filtering applied to full-length reads. To assign V/J genes and CDR3, sequences were annotated using PyIR, a Python wrapper for IgBLAST v1.9, with IMGT germline references. Any read was removed if the V/J assignment was weak (E-value above 1e-6), the CDR3 was missing, or the read contained stop codons, out-of-frame junctions, or ambiguous translated residues. A V3J clonotype was defined by an identical inferred V gene, J gene, and CDR3 amino acid sequence. Percentage overlap between repertoires was computed as shared unique clonotypes divided by the size of the smaller repertoire. Three approaches were used to assess repertoire richness: RTK rarefaction, the Chao1 estimator, and Recon v2.1 estimates of unobserved clonotypes. TCRdb's version of the immuneACCESS table is confined to in-frame rearrangements and falls short of the full clone set. An unresolved V gene accounts for under half of the shortfall where checked; the remainder is of unknown origin. The V and J calls and clone size come from that table; D and trimming were worked out from the DNA. The sample contains approximately 500,000 clones, approximately 78% of them found a single time. Together, the top ten hold 12% of the sample.

Looking up the germline V gene yields CDR1 LGHNA and CDR2 YSLEER. Trimming removed 3 bases from V and 8 bases from J; the gene matches leave 13 bases unexplained. The CDR3 runs 17 residues from the cysteine to the phenylalanine. Just the 51-base CDR3 DNA is kept, in frame starting at base 1. This sequence originates from a woman in her thirties or forties in good health. Some clones in this sample may be carry-over from other donors' samples. The sample taken for sequencing was PBMCs. This receptor chain uses TRBV4-3 and TRBJ1-4, and TRBD1 matches 9 of the central bases. The DNA is as follows: TGCGCCAGCAGCCAGAACCCAGTTTGGGGGACAGGGGAAAAACTGTTTTTT. Its coded protein is CASSQNPVWGTGEKLFF.